These 9 T cell receptor beta chains originate from one sample sequenced in a study of molecular identifiers for immune sequencing clone quantification. TCRdb reanalysed the PCR reads using MiXCR and keeps one entry per CDR3 protein. The sample contains around 100,000 distinct CDR3 sequences, 36% of which appear only once. The sequenced material came from naive CD8+ T cells from blood, with Jurkat cell RNA spiked in. Stated subset: FACS-sorted CD8+CD4-CCR7+CD45RA+ naive T cells. The receptors stem from a human donor in good health. Some libraries in this study had Jurkat cell RNA spiked in.

This clonotype has at least ten counts. The chain joins TRBV20-1 to TRBJ2-7, with D possibly TRBD2 on 6 matching bases. The CDR3 length is 12 residues. The germline V gene has CDR1 DFQATT and CDR2 SNEGSKA (reference sequence). The V end lost 3 bases, the J end lost 3 bases, and 9 bases lay between the germline ends. CDR3 bases: TGCAGTGCTAGCCCAGCGGGCTACGAGCAGTACTTC. Amino acid sequence: CSASPAGYEQYF.

This clonotype showed up just a few times. V is TRBV28 and J is TRBJ2-3; D not certain. The CDR3 spans 16 residues. Per the germline V gene, CDR1 is MDHEN and CDR2 is SYDVKM. Trimming cost V 10 bases and J 0 bases, with 20 bases left between them. The DNA for the CDR3 is TGTGCCACCCAAACCTCTGACGCCCTAAGCACAGATACGCAGTATTTT. Amino acids: CATQTSDALSTDTQYF.

The V gene is TRBV27, the J gene TRBJ2-7; 8 bases agree with TRBD2. This CDR3 has 16 residues. V shed 10 bases and J 4 bases; nucleotides not matched to a gene: 18. Germline CDR1 is MNHEY and CDR2 is SMNVEV (reference sequence). The CDR3 is CATSRGSGSTVYEQYF. In DNA form, the CDR3 reads TGTGCCACAAGTCGGGGGAGCGGGAGCACCGTATACGAGCAGTACTTC.

The chain has TRBV20-1 and TRBJ2-7, with a weak D call TRBD2 (6 bases). Germline V gives CDR1 DFQATT, CDR2 SNEGSKA (reference sequence). The CDR3 has 13 residues. Trimming shortened V by 1 base and J by 0 bases, and 7 bases separated the two germline ends. CDR3 amino acids: CSARGGVSYEQYF. CDR3 bases: TGCAGTGCTAGAGGCGGGGTCTCCTACGAGCAGTACTTC.

The sample holds a few counts of this clonotype. The chain employs TRBV20-1 and TRBJ2-7, with 7 bases lining up with TRBD1. Losses at the gene ends were 0 bases for V and 2 bases for J; bases not matched to a gene: 7. The CDR3 spans 15 residues. The germline CDR1 and CDR2 sequences are DFQATT and SNEGSKA (reference sequence). Written as DNA, the CDR3 is TGCAGTGCTAGAGAGGTGACAGGGCGAGCCTACGAGCAGTACTTC. Translating gives CSAREVTGRAYEQYF.

This clonotype was picked up a small number of times. This CDR3 reads CASSSGRGMDTGELFF. The CDR3 nucleotides are TGTGCCAGCAGTTCAGGCAGGGGGATGGACACCGGGGAGCTGTTTTTT. The rearrangement uses TRBV7-6 and TRBJ2-2; 7 positions agree with TRBD1. Trimming cost V 6 bases and J 3 bases; bases outside gene matches: 10. Germline assignment: CDR1 SGHVS and CDR2 FNYEAQ. This CDR3 is built from 16 residues. The whole variable domain, remainder taken from reference TRBV7-6 and TRBJ2-2, is GAGVSQSPRYKVTKRGQDVALRCDPISGHVSLYWYRQALGQGPEFLTYFNYEAQQDKSGLPNDRFSAERPEGSISTLTIQRTEQRDSAMYRCASSSGRGMDTGELFFGEGSRLTVL.

This clonotype was seen only once. Possible read error: a much larger clone is one base away. This chain joins TRBV13 and TRBJ2-3, with D perhaps TRBD2 (5 bases). The germline V gene encodes CDR1 PRHDT and CDR2 FYEKMQ (reference sequence). There are 15 residues in the CDR3. The DNA of the CDR3 is TGTGCCAGCGGCTTACGTTCGAGCGGTACAGATACGCAGTATTTT. This sequence encodes CASGLRSSGTDTQYF.

About this clonotype: A far bigger clonotype differs at one base, so this is likely a read error. The chain carries TRBV5-6 and TRBJ1-5; the D is unclear. TRBJ2-3 explains the end of the DNA better; the J call may be wrong. The CDR3 is 12 residues long. Germline V gene sequence: CDR1 SGHDT, CDR2 YYEEEE. CDR3 amino acids: CASSLGNQPQYF. The CDR3 DNA is TGTGCCAGCAGCTTGGGAAATCAGCCCCAGTATTTT.

This clonotype was seen many times. The genes are TRBV20-1 and TRBJ1-5; D is unresolved. Per germline, CDR1 DFQATT and CDR2 SNEGSKA (reference sequence). V lost 7 bases to trimming and J lost 3 bases, with 13 bases between them. CDR3 length equals 13 residues. The CDR3 DNA follows: TGCAGTGTCCCCAGAGCAGACAATCAGCCCCAGCATTTT. Protein sequence: CSVPRADNQPQHF.